These 2 T cell receptor beta chains share one sample of origin, sequenced in a study of cytomegalovirus exposure and HLA in healthy donors. It was with 60 Vbeta and 13 Jbeta primers that the PCR ran. Data came from immunoSEQ multiplex PCR; TCRdb stores just in-frame clones and leaves some out. This table has approximately 110,000 clones, roughly four fifths appearing once. The sequenced sample consisted of PBMCs. The source of these receptors is a woman aged 45-65 years in good health and CMV-seropositive.

V is TRBV19 and J is TRBJ2-1; TRBD1 matches 7 bases. V shed 6 bases and J 6 bases; nucleotides not matched to a gene: 2. This CDR3 has 12 amino acids. Germline V gene data show CDR1 as LNHDA and CDR2 as SQIVND (reference sequence). CDR3 protein: CASRTGINEQFF. The CDR3, as DNA: TGTGCCAGTAGGACAGGGATCAATGAGCAGTTCTTC.

This clone has a handful of counts. The chain links TRBV10-1 to TRBJ2-1; 9 bases match TRBD1. With 2 bases clipped from V and 7 bases from J, the junction kept 6 bases outside the gene matches. The CDR3 extends over 15 amino acids. Germline V gene lookup returns CDR1 WNHNN and CDR2 SYGVQD (reference sequence). CDR3 amino acids: CASSEGGTGKNEQFF. CDR3 coding DNA: TGCGCCAGCAGTGAGGGGGGGACAGGGAAGAATGAGCAGTTCTTC.